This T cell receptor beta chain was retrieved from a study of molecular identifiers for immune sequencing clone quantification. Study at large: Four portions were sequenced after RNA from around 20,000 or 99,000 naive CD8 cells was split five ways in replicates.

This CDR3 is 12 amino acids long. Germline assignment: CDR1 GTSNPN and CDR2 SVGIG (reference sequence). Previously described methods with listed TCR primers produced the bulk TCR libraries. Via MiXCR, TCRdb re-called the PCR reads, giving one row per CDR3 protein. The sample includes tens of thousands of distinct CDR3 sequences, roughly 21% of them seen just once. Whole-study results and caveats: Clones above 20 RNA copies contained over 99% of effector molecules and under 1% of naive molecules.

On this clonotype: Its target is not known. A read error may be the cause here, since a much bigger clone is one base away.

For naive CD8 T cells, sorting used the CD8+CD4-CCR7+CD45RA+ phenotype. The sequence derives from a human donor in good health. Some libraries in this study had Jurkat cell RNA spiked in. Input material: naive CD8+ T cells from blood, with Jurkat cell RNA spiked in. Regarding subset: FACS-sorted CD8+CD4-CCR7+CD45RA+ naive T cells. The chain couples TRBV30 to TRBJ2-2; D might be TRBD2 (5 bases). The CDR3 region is CAWSTATGELVF. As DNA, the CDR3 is TGTGCCTGGAGTACAGCCACCGGGGAGCTGGTTTTT.